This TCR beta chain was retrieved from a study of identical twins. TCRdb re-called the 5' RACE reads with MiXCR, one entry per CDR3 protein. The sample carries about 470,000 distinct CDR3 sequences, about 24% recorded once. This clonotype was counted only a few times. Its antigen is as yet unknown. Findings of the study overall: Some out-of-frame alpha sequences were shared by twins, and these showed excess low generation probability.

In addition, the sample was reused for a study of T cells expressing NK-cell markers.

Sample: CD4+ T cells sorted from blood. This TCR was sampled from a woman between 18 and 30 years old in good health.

This CDR3 reads CASSPSGRAGGNEQFF. The CDR3 coding sequence is TGTGCCAGCAGTCCTAGCGGGAGGGCGGGCGGCAATGAGCAGTTCTTC. The V call is TRBV6-1, the J call TRBJ2-1; 12 positions match TRBD2. CDR1 and CDR2 from the germline V gene are MNHNS and SASEGT. V was pared by 5 bases and J by 6 bases, with 8 bases of the junction left unmatched. This CDR3 is built from 16 residues.